The entry that follows covers one T cell receptor beta chain sequence. Its antigen is as yet unknown. The data were obtained in a study of shared clonotypes between healthy human individuals. Overall study findings and caveats: A reduction in generation probabilities was seen for non-shared clonotypes relative to those shared by all four donors. Around 5% of naive CD4 clonotypes were common to a few donors.

Naivety among CD8 cells was defined by CD45RO negativity and positive CCR7 selection, thereby excluding terminally differentiated effector memory CD45RA+ cells. Deep-level assay runs were performed. Only in-frame clones appear in the TCRdb table, and some are missing; sequencing was by immunoSEQ multiplex PCR. Found here are 1.5 million to 2.5 million clones, 85% to 95% of them singletons; the top ten hold 1% to 1.5%. The germline gives CDR1 WSHSY, CDR2 SAAADI. With 7 bases removed from V and 3 bases from J, the gap between germline ends came to 10 bases. This CDR3 spans 12 amino acids. The sequence was collected from a man aged 18 to 30 in good health. This chain uses TRBV10-2 with TRBJ2-7; either TRBD1 or TRBD2 may fit D (5 bases each). Sequencing used naive CD8+ T cells sorted from blood. CDR3 region: CASNTGGYEQYF. CDR3 bases: TGCGCCAGCAATACTGGGGGCTACGAGCAGTACTTC.